The clone carrying this T cell receptor beta chain was detected once. The CDR3 covers 12 residues. Germline V gene lookup returns CDR1 MDHEN and CDR2 SYDVKM. V lost 5 bases to trimming and J lost 2 bases, with 5 bases between them. The source of the sample is a study of blood T cell repertoires in COVID-19. Turning to the study itself: Acute-phase and convalescent COVID-19 samples originated in the United States, Italy and Spain. T cells, B-cell-depleted T cells, or PBMCs supplied cDNA or gDNA.

The method was immunoSEQ multiplex PCR; TCRdb's version includes in-frame clones alone and lacks a portion of them. The sample comprises about 50,000 clones, 89% of which are singletons, and roughly 2% rests with the top ten. The receptor was derived from a human donor in a cohort sampled during active COVID-19. Specimen: peripheral blood. The chain recombines TRBV28 with TRBJ2-3; D ambiguous. The chain's CDR3 is CASSPYTDTQYF. CDR3 sequence (DNA): TGTGCCAGCAGTCCTTACACAGATACGCAGTATTTT.